This T cell receptor beta chain emerged from a study of T cell responses to AZD1222 COVID-19 vaccine. Only in-frame clones appear in the TCRdb table, and some are missing; sequencing was by immunoSEQ multiplex PCR. The sample lists 95,000 to 150,000 clones; roughly 89% were seen once. This clone came up a few times. Its antigen is currently unknown. Points from the study as a whole: The donor group comprised mostly white British people and more females; the analysis possibly underestimated clonal diversity. Unmutated regions of variants are reportedly targeted by nearly half of spike-specific TCRs. Spike-specific TCR breadth and depth went up after people got two AZD1222 doses. Repertoires were obtained only post-peak T cell response.

CDR3 length: 15 amino acids. The germline V gene has CDR1 MNHNY and CDR2 SVGAGI (reference sequence). Trimming removed 6 bases at V and 2 bases at J, with 15 bases between. This TCR was sampled from an adult in good health. The sequencing here drew on peripheral blood, taken on day 0 of AZD1222 vaccination. V is TRBV6-6 and J is TRBJ2-3; the D gene is possibly TRBD2 (6 bases). The CDR3 bases are TGTGCCAGCAGCCTAGCGTCGGCTTTCACAGATACGCAGTATTTT. Translation: CASSLASAFTDTQYF.